This TCR beta chain emerged from a study of blood T cell repertoires in COVID-19. Produced via immunoSEQ multiplex PCR; TCRdb's table is partial and in-frame only. The table includes 62,000 or so clones, 80% to 90% detected once. The source is a woman aged 40 to 50 with acute COVID-19. What was sequenced was PBMCs or T cells enriched from blood (not recorded which).

As DNA, the CDR3 is TGTGCCAGCAGCCAAGTTGCCAGCTATAATTCACCCCTCCACTTT. It encodes CASSQVASYNSPLHF. The chain is built from TRBV3-1 (or the pseudogene TRBV3-2) and TRBJ1-6; no clear D. The germline V gene encodes CDR1 LGHDT and CDR2 YNNKEL (reference sequence). The CDR3 loop spans 15 amino acids. V was pared by 1 base and J by 3 bases, with 7 bases between.